A selection of T cell receptor beta chains follows, all from one sample in a study of blood T cell repertoires in COVID-19. Some clones are missing from TCRdb's copy, which holds only in-frame ones; the method was immunoSEQ multiplex PCR. This sample has 150,000 to 200,000 clones, with approximately 86% found just once. The sample consisted of peripheral blood. Receptor source: a man between 65 and 79 years old with active or convalescent COVID-19. Each CDR3 is given with its conserved first and last residue. D genes are given only for firm matches. Size is stated for part of the rows, as once, few or many counts, or as a class when the clone is expanded.

TRBD1,15,once,TRBV3-1/TRBV3-2,TRBJ1-6,TGTGCCAGCAGCTTCGGGACAGGTGGAAATTCACCCCTCCACTTT,CASSFGTGGNSPLHF
NA,15,NA,TRBV23-1,TRBJ2-7,TGCGCCAGCTGCAACCCAGGGCGGCGCAGCTACGAGCAGTACTTC,CASCNPGRRSYEQYF
NA,16,NA,TRBV6-5,TRBJ2-3,TGTGCCAGCAGTTACACACTATCCCCAGGGTCAGATACGCAGTATTTT,CASSYTLSPGSDTQYF
NA,13,NA,TRBV2,TRBJ1-6,TGTGCCAGCAGTGGGTCAGGGGATTCACCCCTCCACTTT,CASSGSGDSPLHF
NA,16,NA,TRBV3-1/TRBV3-2,TRBJ2-5,TGTGCCAGCAGCCAAGTGATACAGACGACGCAAGAGACCCAGTACTTC,CASSQVIQTTQETQYF
TRBD1,13,few,TRBV18,TRBJ2-1,TGTGCCAGCTCACCACCAGGGGGCTATGAGCAGTTCTTC,CASSPPGGYEQFF
TRBD2,15,NA,TRBV10-1,TRBJ2-3,TGCGCCAGCAGTGGACTAGCGGGGGGGAAAGATACGCAGTATTTT,CASSGLAGGKDTQYF
TRBD1,17,once,TRBV19,TRBJ2-2,TGTGCCAGTAGTAGAAGGGGGGGACAGGGGAACACCGGGGAGCTGTTTTTT,CASSRRGGQGNTGELFF
NA,12,NA,TRBV29-1,TRBJ2-3,TGCAGCGGGGACATGGGCACAGATACGCAGTATTTT,CSGDMGTDTQYF
NA,14,NA,TRBV7-2,TRBJ2-1,TGTGCCAGCAGCTTAGGGACTATCTCAAATGAGCAGTTCTTC,CASSLGTISNEQFF
NA,14,NA,TRBV4-3,TRBJ2-5,TGCGCCAGCAGCCGGACAAGCAGCCAAGAGACCCAGTACTTC,CASSRTSSQETQYF
TRBD1,16,once,TRBV5-1,TRBJ2-5,TGCGCCAGCAGCTCCTCCGGGACAGGGGGCGTCGAGACCCAGTACTTC,CASSSSGTGGVETQYF
TRBD2,14,NA,TRBV19,TRBJ2-5,TGTGCCAGTAGTGAGGTTAGCGGGGTAAAGACCCAGTACTTC,CASSEVSGVKTQYF
NA,14,NA,TRBV4-1,TRBJ2-3,TGCGCCAGCAGCCAAGAGAGCGCCACCCATACGCAGTATTTT,CASSQESATHTQYF
NA,14,NA,TRBV6-5,TRBJ2-5,TGTGCCAGCAGCGGGGGTCTTGTCCAAGAGACCCAGTACTTC,CASSGGLVQETQYF
NA,15,once,TRBV28,TRBJ2-1,TGTGCCAGCAGTTTTCCCGGACAGCGCGAATATGAGCAGTTCTTC,CASSFPGQREYEQFF
TRBD1,16,NA,TRBV4-1,TRBJ2-7,TGCGCCAGCAGCCAATTCGACAGGGGCGCCCGGGACGAGCAGTACTTC,CASSQFDRGARDEQYF
TRBD2,17,NA,TRBV7-2,TRBJ2-3,TGTGCCAGCAGCTTACGGACTAGCGGGACGTACACAGATACGCAGTATTTT,CASSLRTSGTYTDTQYF
NA,15,once,TRBV9,TRBJ1-2,TGTGCCAGCAGCGTAGATAGAGCCCTTAACTATGGCTACACCTTC,CASSVDRALNYGYTF
TRBD1,13,once,TRBV28,TRBJ1-6,TGTGCCAGCAGGACAGGGGTGGTTTCACCCCTCCACTTT,CASRTGVVSPLHF